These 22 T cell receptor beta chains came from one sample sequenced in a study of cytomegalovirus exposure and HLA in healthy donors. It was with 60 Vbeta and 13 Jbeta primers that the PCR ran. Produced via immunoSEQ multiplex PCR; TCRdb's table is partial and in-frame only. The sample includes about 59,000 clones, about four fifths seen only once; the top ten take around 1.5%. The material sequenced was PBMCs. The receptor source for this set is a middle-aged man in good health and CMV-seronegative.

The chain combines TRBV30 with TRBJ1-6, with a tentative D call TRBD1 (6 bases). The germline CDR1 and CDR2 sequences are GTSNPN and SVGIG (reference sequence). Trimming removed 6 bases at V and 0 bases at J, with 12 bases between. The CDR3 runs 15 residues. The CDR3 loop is CACQGLFSYNSPLHF. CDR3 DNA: TGTGCCTGCCAGGGGTTGTTCTCCTATAATTCACCCCTCCACTTT.

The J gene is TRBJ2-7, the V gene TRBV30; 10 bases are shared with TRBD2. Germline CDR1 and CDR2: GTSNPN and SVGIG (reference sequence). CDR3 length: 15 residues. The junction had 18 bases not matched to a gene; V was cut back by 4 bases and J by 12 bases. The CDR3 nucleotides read TGTGCCTGGAAGCAATGGAGCGCTAGCGGGGGTCCCGGGTACTTC. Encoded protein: CAWKQWSASGGPGYF.

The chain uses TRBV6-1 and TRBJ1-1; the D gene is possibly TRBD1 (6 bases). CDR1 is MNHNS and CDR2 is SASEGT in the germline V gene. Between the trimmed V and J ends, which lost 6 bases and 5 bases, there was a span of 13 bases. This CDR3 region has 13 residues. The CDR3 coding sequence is TGTGCCAGCAGGGGAACAGGGTTGACTGAAGCTTTCTTT. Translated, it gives CASRGTGLTEAFF.

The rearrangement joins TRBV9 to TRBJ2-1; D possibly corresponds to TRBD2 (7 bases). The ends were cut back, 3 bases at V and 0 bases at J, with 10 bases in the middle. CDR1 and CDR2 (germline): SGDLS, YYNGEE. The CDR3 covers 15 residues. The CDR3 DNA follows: TGTGCCAGCAGCGAGGGGGACTACTCCTACAATGAGCAGTTCTTC. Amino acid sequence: CASSEGDYSYNEQFF.

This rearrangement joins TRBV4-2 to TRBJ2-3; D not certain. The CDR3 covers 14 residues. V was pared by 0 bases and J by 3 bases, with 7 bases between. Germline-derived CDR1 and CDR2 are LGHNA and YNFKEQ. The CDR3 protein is CASSQEGNTDTQYF. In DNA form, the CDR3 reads TGTGCCAGCAGCCAAGAGGGCAATACAGATACGCAGTATTTT.

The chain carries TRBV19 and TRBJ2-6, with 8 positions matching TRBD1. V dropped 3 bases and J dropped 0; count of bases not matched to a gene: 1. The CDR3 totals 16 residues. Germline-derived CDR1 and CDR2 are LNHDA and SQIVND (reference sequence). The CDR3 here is CASSMGQASGANVLTF. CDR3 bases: TGTGCCAGTAGTATGGGACAGGCCTCTGGGGCCAACGTCCTGACTTTC.

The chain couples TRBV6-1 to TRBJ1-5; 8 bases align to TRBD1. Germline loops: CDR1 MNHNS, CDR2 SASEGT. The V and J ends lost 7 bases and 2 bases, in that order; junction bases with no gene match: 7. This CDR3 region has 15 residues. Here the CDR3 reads CASMQGAFGNQPQHF. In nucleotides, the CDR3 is TGTGCCAGCATGCAGGGGGCGTTCGGCAATCAGCCCCAGCATTTT.

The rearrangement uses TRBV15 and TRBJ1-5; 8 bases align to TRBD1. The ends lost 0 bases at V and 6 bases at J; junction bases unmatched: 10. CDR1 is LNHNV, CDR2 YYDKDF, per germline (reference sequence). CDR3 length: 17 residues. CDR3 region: CATSRELLGGQGQPQHF. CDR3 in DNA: TGTGCCACCAGCAGAGAATTACTCGGAGGACAGGGTCAGCCCCAGCATTTT.

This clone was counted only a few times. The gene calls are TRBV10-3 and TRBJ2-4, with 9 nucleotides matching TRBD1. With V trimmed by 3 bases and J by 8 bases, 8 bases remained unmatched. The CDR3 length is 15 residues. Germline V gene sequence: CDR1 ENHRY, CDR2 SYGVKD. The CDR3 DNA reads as TGTGCCATCAGTGAAAACGGACAGGGGTGGGACATTCAGTACTTC. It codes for CAISENGQGWDIQYF.

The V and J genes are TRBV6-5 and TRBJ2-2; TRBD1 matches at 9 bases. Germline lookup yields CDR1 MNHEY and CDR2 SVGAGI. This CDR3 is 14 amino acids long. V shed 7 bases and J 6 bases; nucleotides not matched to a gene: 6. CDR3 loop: CASTRTGAAGELFF. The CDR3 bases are TGTGCCAGCACCCGGACAGGGGCTGCCGGGGAGCTGTTTTTT.

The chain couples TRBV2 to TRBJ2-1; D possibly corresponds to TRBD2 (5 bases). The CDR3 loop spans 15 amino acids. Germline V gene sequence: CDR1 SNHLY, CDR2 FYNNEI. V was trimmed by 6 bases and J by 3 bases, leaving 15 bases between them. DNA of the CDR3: TGTGCCAGCAGCCGAGAGGTGGGAGTCTACAATGAGCAGTTCTTC. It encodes CASSREVGVYNEQFF.

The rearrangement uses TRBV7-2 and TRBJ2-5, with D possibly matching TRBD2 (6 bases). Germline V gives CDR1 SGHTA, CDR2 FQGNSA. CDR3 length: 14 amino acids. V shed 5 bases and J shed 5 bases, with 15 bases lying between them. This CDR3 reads CASSRSGLLETQYF. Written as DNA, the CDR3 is TGTGCCAGCAGCCGCTCGGGACTCCTGGAGACCCAGTACTTC.

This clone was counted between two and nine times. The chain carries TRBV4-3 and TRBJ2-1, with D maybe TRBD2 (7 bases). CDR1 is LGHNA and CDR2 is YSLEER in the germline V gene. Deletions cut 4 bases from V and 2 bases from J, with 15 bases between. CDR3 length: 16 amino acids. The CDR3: CASSLRGAPAYNEQFF. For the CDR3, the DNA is TGCGCCAGCAGCCTCCGGGGGGCACCCGCCTACAATGAGCAGTTCTTC.

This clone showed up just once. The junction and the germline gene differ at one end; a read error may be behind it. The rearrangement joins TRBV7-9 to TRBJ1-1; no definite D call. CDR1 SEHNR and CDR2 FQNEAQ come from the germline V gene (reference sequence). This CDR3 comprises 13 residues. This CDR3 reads CASSLGQSGSFGF. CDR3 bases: TGTGCCAGCAGCTTAGGTCAGTCAGGAAGCTTTGGCTTT.

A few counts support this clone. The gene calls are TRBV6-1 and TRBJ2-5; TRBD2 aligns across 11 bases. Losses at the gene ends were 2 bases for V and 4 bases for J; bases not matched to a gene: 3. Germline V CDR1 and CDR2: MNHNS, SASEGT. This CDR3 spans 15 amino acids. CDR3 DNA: TGTGCCAGCAGTGAATTAGCGGGGGGGATAGAGACCCAGTACTTC. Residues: CASSELAGGIETQYF.

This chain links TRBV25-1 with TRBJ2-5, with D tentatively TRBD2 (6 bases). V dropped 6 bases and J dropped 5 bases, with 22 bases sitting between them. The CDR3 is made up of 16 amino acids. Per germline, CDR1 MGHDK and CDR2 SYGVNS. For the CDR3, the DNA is TGTGCCAGCAGCCGAATTAGCGGCTCAATACCGGAGACCCAGTACTTC. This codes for CASSRISGSIPETQYF.

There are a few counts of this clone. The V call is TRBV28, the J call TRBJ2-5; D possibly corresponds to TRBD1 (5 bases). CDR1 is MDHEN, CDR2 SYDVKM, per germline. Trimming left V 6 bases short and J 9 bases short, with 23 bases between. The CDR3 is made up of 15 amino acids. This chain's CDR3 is CASSRTKARPRAQYF. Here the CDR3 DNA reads TGTGCCAGCAGCCGCACGAAGGCGAGGCCCAGGGCCCAGTACTTC.

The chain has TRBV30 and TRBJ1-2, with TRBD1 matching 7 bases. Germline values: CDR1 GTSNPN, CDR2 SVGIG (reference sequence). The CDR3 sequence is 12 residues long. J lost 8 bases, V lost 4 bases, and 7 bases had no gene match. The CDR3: CAWNGRGFGYTF. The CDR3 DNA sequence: TGTGCCTGGAACGGCAGGGGGTTCGGCTACACCTTC. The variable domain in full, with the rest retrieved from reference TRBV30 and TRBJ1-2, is SQTIHQWPATLVQPVGSPLSLECTVEGTSNPNLYWYRQAAGRGLQLLFYSVGIGQISSEVPQNLSASRPQDRQFILSSKKLLLSDSGFYLCAWNGRGFGYTFGSGTRLTVV.

CDR3 loop: CASSQNDRAGYNEQFF. The CDR3 nucleotides are TGCGCCAGCAGCCAAAACGACAGGGCGGGCTACAATGAGCAGTTCTTC. V is TRBV4-1 and J is TRBJ2-1; 7 positions agree with TRBD1. This CDR3 spans 16 amino acids. Trimming at V came to 2 bases and at J to 3 bases, leaving 7 bases not matched to a gene. Germline CDR1 reads MGHRA; CDR2 reads YSYEKL.

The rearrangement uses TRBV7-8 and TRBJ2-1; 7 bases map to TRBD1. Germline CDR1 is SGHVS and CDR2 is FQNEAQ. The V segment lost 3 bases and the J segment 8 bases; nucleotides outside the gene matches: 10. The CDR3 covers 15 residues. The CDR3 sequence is CASSLGTASRDEQFF. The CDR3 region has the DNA TGTGCCAGCAGCTTGGGGACAGCGTCTAGGGATGAGCAGTTCTTC.

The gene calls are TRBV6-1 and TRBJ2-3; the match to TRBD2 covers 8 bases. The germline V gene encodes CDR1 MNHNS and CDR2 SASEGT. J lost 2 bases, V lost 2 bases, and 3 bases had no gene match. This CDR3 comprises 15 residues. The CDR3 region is CASSETGGNTDTQYF. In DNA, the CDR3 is TGTGCCAGCAGTGAAACGGGGGGGAACACAGATACGCAGTATTTT.

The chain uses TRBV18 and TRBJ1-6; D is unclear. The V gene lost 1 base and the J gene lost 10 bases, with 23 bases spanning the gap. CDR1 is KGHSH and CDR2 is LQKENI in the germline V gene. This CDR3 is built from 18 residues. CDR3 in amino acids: CASSPLPKTPAGVSPLHF. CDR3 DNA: TGTGCCAGCTCACCACTTCCAAAGACCCCCGCCGGGGTGTCACCCCTCCACTTT.